This TCR beta chain originates from a study of OX40 agonist ivuxolimab in advanced cancers. Study results and caveats: CD8+ T cells were the subset that, on average, had more expanded clones than CD4+. In a subset of nonresponders, normalized T-cell clonal expansion was also low.

Data came from immunoSEQ multiplex PCR; TCRdb stores just in-frame clones and leaves some out. This sample carries approximately 82,000 clones, over 65% of them seen once, and the ten largest clones take approximately 0.78%. Remarks on this clone: The antigen is not known.

This clonotype was sampled from an adult with an advanced solid tumor such as melanoma, head and neck, liver or kidney cancer. The starting material was CD4+ or CD8+ T cells sorted from blood, obtained in a trial of the OX40 agonist ivuxolimab.

Written as DNA, the CDR3 is TGTGCCAGCAGTGAAGGGGACAGGGAGGACTTCTATGGCTACACCTTC. It translates to CASSEGDREDFYGYTF. This chain uses TRBV2 with TRBJ1-2; 9 bases agree with TRBD1. The CDR3 is 16 amino acids. The germline gives CDR1 SNHLY, CDR2 FYNNEI. V lost 1 base, J lost 4 bases, and 7 bases stayed unmatched.